This is a list of T cell receptor beta chains from one sample in a study of response to subunit inactivated influenza vaccine. TCRdb re-derived calls from the RT-PCR reads in MiXCR, one entry per CDR3 protein. The table includes roughly 700,000 distinct CDR3 sequences, about 15% detected once. The sequenced sample was PBMCs from blood, obtained less than 15 days before vaccination. The receptor source for this set is a man aged 50-60 years who received an inactivated influenza vaccine. The CDR3 runs from the conserved cysteine through the conserved F or W. D genes are given only for firm matches. Rows give clone size only sometimes, using once, few, many, or a class for an expanded clone.

many	TRBV10-3	TRBJ2-3	TRBD1	TGTGCCATTAGACAGGGGGTAACAGATACGCAGTATTTT	CAIRQGVTDTQYF
few	TRBV3-1	TRBJ1-2	.	TGTGCCAGCAGCCACCTTGGGCGGACTAACTATGGCTACACCTTC	CASSHLGRTNYGYTF
few	TRBV2	TRBJ2-7	.	TGTGCCAGCAGTGGCGAGCTGGGGGCGAAATGGGAGCAGTACTTC	CASSGELGAKWEQYF
few	TRBV9	TRBJ2-1	.	TGTGCCAGCAGCGGATATAGCGCCGAGGCCTACAATGAGCAGTTCTTC	CASSGYSAEAYNEQFF
.	TRBV6-5	TRBJ1-1	TRBD1	TGTGCCAGCATCAGGGGGCGCGGGGAAGCTTTCTTT	CASIRGRGEAFF
many	TRBV15	TRBJ2-2	.	TGTGCCACCAGCAATTGGCTAGCGAACACCGGGGAGCTGTTTTTT	CATSNWLANTGELFF
.	TRBV7-6	TRBJ2-3	.	TGTGCCAGCAGCTTAGGGCCGAGGGAAGATAGCACAGATACGCAGTATTTT	CASSLGPREDSTDTQYF
few	TRBV4-1	TRBJ2-4	.	TGCGCCAGCAGCCAAGATGTTCGGAGGGGATCGGTCAAAAACATTCAGTACTTC	CASSQDVRRGSVKNIQYF
.	TRBV12-3/TRBV12-4	TRBJ2-5	.	TGTGCCAGCAGTTCCGCGGTGGCAGCTCGAGGGACCCAGTACTTC	CASSSAVAARGTQYF
few	TRBV4-2	TRBJ2-5	.	TGTGCCAGCAGCCAAGATTCCGTGGGTAGTTTCGGTAGAGAGACCCAGTACTTT	CASSQDSVGSFGRETQYF
.	TRBV4-2	TRBJ2-3	TRBD2	TGTGCCAGCAGCCAAGATTTCCTAGCGGGGGGCGCAGATACGCAGTATTTT	CASSQDFLAGGADTQYF
.	TRBV25-1	TRBJ1-5	TRBD1	TGTGCCAGCAGTGGGACAGGGGGCCCGGGGCAGCCCCAGCATTTT	CASSGTGGPGQPQHF
.	TRBV29-1	TRBJ2-3	.	TGCAGCGTTGGACTAGGGGGTACAGATACGCAGTATTTT	CSVGLGGTDTQYF
.	TRBV29-1	TRBJ2-3	.	TGCAGCGTTTCAAGCCATGAGCCAGATACGCAGTATTTT	CSVSSHEPDTQYF
few	TRBV12-3/TRBV12-4	TRBJ2-7	.	TGTGCCAGCAGTCCTATGAGAAAGTACGAGCAGTACTTC	CASSPMRKYEQYF
few	TRBV4-2	TRBJ2-2	.	TGTGCCAGCAGCCAATATACGGAGAGCACCGGGGAGCTGTTTTTT	CASSQYTESTGELFF
few	TRBV25-1	TRBJ2-4	.	TGTGCCAGCGGGATGGAGGGTCGGGAGTACTTC	CASGMEGREYF
few	TRBV25-1	TRBJ2-7	.	TGTGCCAGCAGTGAATCCATTCCCCCTTCCGAGCAGTACTTC	CASSESIPPSEQYF
few	TRBV20-1	TRBJ2-3	TRBD2	TGCAGTGCTAGAGACCCGACTAGCGGGAGGATTAGCACAGATACGCAGTATTTT	CSARDPTSGRISTDTQYF
few	TRBV7-2	TRBJ1-5	.	TGTGCCAGCCACCGTCGGGTTGGGGGGAAGTATCAGCCCCAGCATTTT	CASHRRVGGKYQPQHF
.	TRBV18	TRBJ2-1	TRBD1	TGTGCCAGCTCACTAACCGGGACAGGGTCGGATGAGCAGTTCTTC	CASSLTGTGSDEQFF
few	TRBV6-5	TRBJ2-7	.	TGTGCCAGCAGTTACGGGTGGGGGGCCTCCCCTGTCTCCGAGCAGTACTTC	CASSYGWGASPVSEQYF